A selection of T cell receptor beta chains follows, all from one sample in a study of human CD8 memory T cell subsets. TCRdb re-called the 5' RACE reads; every CDR3 protein appears as one record, without DNA. This sample's table reports almost 9,000 distinct CDR3 sequences. The sample was CD8+ T cells from PBMCs. The receptors were gathered from a human donor in good health. CDR3s include the opening cysteine and the closing phenylalanine or tryptophan. Where a row states a size, it is once, few, many or the class of an expanded clone; other rows omit it.

>TRBJ1-1|NA|TRBV10-2
CASSESYRGSAEAFF
>TRBJ2-1|NA|TRBV5-1
CASSLYRSLDSGADNEQFF
>TRBJ1-5|NA|TRBV7-9
CASSPNGSWDQPQHF
>TRBJ1-6|NA|TRBV6-2/TRBV6-3
CASSYSTPWNSPLHF
>TRBJ2-7|NA|TRBV12-3/TRBV12-4
CASSLARGDEQYF
>TRBJ2-1|NA|TRBV19
CASNPSSGSVNEQFF
>TRBJ2-2|NA|TRBV29-1
CSVEVDGNTGELFF
>TRBJ2-2|medium-sized|TRBV10-3
CAISDPLAGGPANTGELFF
>TRBJ2-1|NA|TRBV29-1
CSVDGGRASEQFF
>TRBJ2-3|medium-sized|TRBV4-2
CASSHPIGVTTSGGSTDTQYF
>TRBJ2-7|NA|TRBV9
CASSPGPYEQYF
>TRBJ2-3|NA|TRBV7-9
CASRREGPDTQYF
>TRBJ2-3|NA|TRBV4-3
CASSQDSSGVPDTQYF
>TRBJ2-7|NA|TRBV7-9
CASIPREGYEQYF
>TRBJ2-7|NA|TRBV5-1
CASSWGTGDEQYF
>TRBJ2-1|NA|TRBV7-2
CASRWPGVGNEQFF
>TRBJ2-3|NA|TRBV6-5
CASSYSITSGTDTQYF
>TRBJ2-3|medium-sized|TRBV24-1
CATSDGTPSQYF
>TRBJ1-5|NA|TRBV15
CATRRWGEGNQPQHF
>TRBJ2-5|NA|TRBV11-3
CASSTLLAPETQYF
>TRBJ2-7|medium-sized|TRBV7-9
CASSSEGTFDEQYF
>TRBJ1-3|NA|TRBV4-3
CASSLSTELSSGNTIYF
>TRBJ2-1|NA|TRBV7-3
CASSLIGGPDEQFF
>TRBJ2-2|NA|TRBV19
CASSIPNTGELFF
>TRBJ2-1|NA|TRBV28
CASTSLRTSGYNEQFF
>TRBJ2-7|NA|TRBV7-9
CASTQGGYEQYF
>TRBJ2-2|NA|TRBV12-3/TRBV12-4
CASSPTPGGTAGELFF
>TRBJ2-1|NA|TRBV14
CASSQDYPPGTSGRALQFF
>TRBJ2-1|NA|TRBV12-3/TRBV12-4
CASSLGDNEQFF
>TRBJ2-1|medium-sized|TRBV9
CASSFASSGIGEQFF
>TRBJ1-5|medium-sized|TRBV6-2/TRBV6-3
CASGYGQPQHF
>TRBJ1-1|NA|TRBV29-1
CSVELGNTEAFF
>TRBJ2-3|NA|TRBV4-1
CASSQEQATGDTQYF
>TRBJ1-1|NA|TRBV15
CATSSAQNTEAFF
>TRBJ2-7|NA|TRBV5-5
CASSLSGLLYYEQYF
>TRBJ1-5|NA|TRBV27
CASSLSRGAQPQHF
>TRBJ2-2|NA|TRBV7-2
CASSFGGTGGELFF
>TRBJ2-2|medium-sized|TRBV15
CATSRDWTGGITGELFF
>TRBJ1-4|NA|TRBV29-1
CSVLRGYNEKLFF
>TRBJ2-1|medium-sized|TRBV12-3/TRBV12-4
CASSLAGGTYNEQFF
>TRBJ2-2|medium-sized|TRBV29-1
CSVEQENTGELFF
>TRBJ2-1|NA|TRBV7-9
CASSPPSGPEQFF
>TRBJ2-5|NA|TRBV27
CASSASTSGQETQYF
>TRBJ2-2|NA|TRBV29-1
CSVDERGNGEPGELFF
>TRBJ2-1|NA|TRBV27
CASSFPSGEQFF
>TRBJ1-2|NA|TRBV9
CASSVNSGNYGYTF
>TRBJ2-3|medium-sized|TRBV7-9
CASSSSGTTRGTDTQYF
>TRBJ2-2|NA|TRBV4-1
CASSQEETGELFF
>TRBJ1-1|large|TRBV29-1
CSAETGYNTEAFF
>TRBJ1-2|NA|TRBV20-1
CSARDWGTGYGYTF
>TRBJ2-7|NA|TRBV30
CAWKDHRGAPYEQYF
>TRBJ2-5|NA|TRBV30
CAWSVSSFQYF
>TRBJ2-1|NA|TRBV9
CASSVVPAGGNEQFF
>TRBJ2-7|NA|TRBV7-9
CASSSTYEQYF
>TRBJ1-1|medium-sized|TRBV6-5
CASSLGQLNTEAFF
>TRBJ1-1|NA|TRBV20-1
CSARAVLNTEAFF
>TRBJ1-1|medium-sized|TRBV6-4
CASSEQGTTEAFF
>TRBJ1-2|medium-sized|TRBV20-1
CSARDPYRLGGYTF
>TRBJ2-5|NA|TRBV9
CASRRDTSTLLLPQETQYF
>TRBJ1-5|NA|TRBV6-5
CASSYSTSSNQPQHF